One sample yielded the 12 T cell receptor beta chains listed below, sequenced in a study of shared clonotypes between healthy human individuals (dated by TCRdb to about 2020). Libraries came from the immunoSEQ multiplex PCR assay. TCRdb took this table from immuneACCESS and kept in-frame rearrangements with V and J called. Such tables lack part of the clones; where checked against another copy, unresolved V genes explain under half of the gap, and the rest is unexplained. For this sample there are about 2.1 million clones; 90% to 95% appear just once. Jointly, the top ten make up less than 2% of the sample. For the CD8 naive samples, CD45RO-negative cells were positively selected for CCR7, yielding a CD45RA+CCR7+ population from which TemRA cells were excluded. The sequenced sample consisted of naive CD8+ T cells from PBMCs. In light of the paper, this sample's cell subset or site label describes: CD45RA+CCR7+. The source of these receptors is a man younger than 35 in good health. Some clones in this sample may be carry-over from other donors' samples.

This chain joins TRBV21-1 and TRBJ2-2. TRBV21-1 is a pseudogene. CDR3 length: 18 residues. CDR3: CASSKRPGLLSNTGELFF. CDR3 nucleotides: TGTGCCAGCAGCAAACGGCCTGGCCTACTCTCGAACACCGGGGAGCTGTTTTTT.

The rearrangement links TRBV5-1 to TRBJ2-7; perhaps D is TRBD1 or TRBD2 (5 bases each). Looked up from germline, CDR1 is SGHRS and CDR2 is YFSETQ. V lost 4 bases and J lost 2, with 19 bases in between. The CDR3 is 16 residues long. CDR3 protein: CASSPIGGPIPYEQYF. The CDR3 DNA sequence: TGCGCCAGCAGCCCAATTGGGGGACCGATCCCCTACGAGCAGTACTTC.

The chain joins TRBV7-6 to TRBJ2-1, with D possibly being TRBD1 (6 bases). The CDR3 totals 16 residues. Trimming took 5 bases from V and 7 from J, leaving 21 bases between them. Germline assignment: CDR1 SGHVS and CDR2 FNYEAQ. Here the CDR3 reads CASSGRATPGDNEQFF. The CDR3 DNA reads as TGTGCCAGCAGCGGACGGGCCACCCCAGGGGATAATGAGCAGTTCTTC.

Only a few counts were recorded for this clone. V usage is TRBV10-3 and J usage is TRBJ1-2; D is unresolved. Germline CDR1 is ENHRY and CDR2 is SYGVKD. The CDR3 has 12 amino acids. V was cut by 6 bases and J by 8 bases, with 13 bases left in between. The CDR3 region is CAIRADPRGYTF. The CDR3 DNA follows: TGTGCCATCAGGGCAGACCCCAGGGGCTACACCTTC.

This rearrangement joins TRBV9 to TRBJ2-7, with D possibly matching TRBD2 (7 bases). CDR3 length equals 15 residues. Trimming left V 4 bases short and J 5 bases short, with 19 bases between. CDR1 SGDLS and CDR2 YYNGEE come from the germline V gene. The CDR3 nucleotides read TGTGCCAGCAGCTCGGCGGGGGCCTCTGGAAACGAGCAGTACTTC. This sequence encodes CASSSAGASGNEQYF.

The CDR3 DNA reads TGTGCCAGCCTCTGGCACGGGAGCACAGATACGCAGTATTTT. Amino acid sequence: CASLWHGSTDTQYF. The chain joins TRBV11-2 to TRBJ2-3; D call uncertain. CDR1 and CDR2 from the germline V gene are SGHAT and FQNNGV. The V and J ends lost 8 bases and 0 bases respectively, with 12 bases between them. The CDR3 runs to 14 residues.

The gene calls are TRBV7-8 and TRBJ2-2; TRBD1 matches at 12 bases. Germline CDR1 and CDR2: SGHVS and FQNEAQ. The CDR3 runs to 17 residues. J gave up 5 bases and V 5 bases, and 9 bases lay outside the gene matches. The CDR3 DNA reads as TGTGCCAGCAGCGAGTCGGGACAGGGGGCGATTACCGGGGAGCTGTTTTTT. Translated, it gives CASSESGQGAITGELFF.

Note on this clone: In the same sample, other DNA sequences code for this CDR3. This rearrangement joins TRBV11-2 to TRBJ2-7, with TRBD1 matching over 9 bases. The V and J ends lost 4 bases and 1 base, in that order; junction bases with no gene match: 5. The CDR3 is made up of 15 amino acids. Germline values: CDR1 SGHAT, CDR2 FQNNGV. CDR3 region: CASSSTGTGSYEQYF. As DNA, the CDR3 is TGTGCCAGCAGCTCTACCGGGACAGGGTCCTACGAGCAGTACTTC. The variable domain in full, with the rest retrieved from reference TRBV11-2 and TRBJ2-7, is EAGVAQSPRYKIIEKRQSVAFWCNPISGHATLYWYQQILGQGPKLLIQFQNNGVVDDSQLPKDRFSAERLKGVDSTLKIQPAKLEDSAVYLCASSSTGTGSYEQYFGPGTRLTVT.

V and J are TRBV27 and TRBJ2-3, with 7 bases identical to TRBD2. This CDR3 has 15 amino acids. The V gene end was trimmed by 8 bases and the J gene end by 0 bases; junction bases not matched to a gene: 8. In germline, CDR1 is MNHEY, CDR2 SMNVEV (reference sequence). CDR3: CASAGLAVSTDTQYF. Written as DNA, the CDR3 is TGTGCCAGCGCGGGTCTAGCGGTCAGCACAGATACGCAGTATTTT.

V gene TRBV27 combines with J gene TRBJ1-2, with 7 bases lining up with TRBD1. The CDR3 totals 16 residues. Per the germline V gene, CDR1 is MNHEY and CDR2 is SMNVEV (reference sequence). The junction had 6 bases not matched to a gene; V was cut back by 0 bases and J by 2 bases. The DNA for the CDR3 is TGTGCCAGCAGTTTATCGATAAGGGGGCCAAACTATGGCTACACCTTC. It codes for CASSLSIRGPNYGYTF.

V usage is TRBV11-2 and J usage is TRBJ1-1, with D possibly matching TRBD1 (5 bases). Deletions cut 5 bases from V and 4 bases from J, with 17 bases between. The CDR3 runs 15 residues. CDR1 and CDR2 (germline): SGHAT, FQNNGV. The CDR3: CASSRPPGLSTEAFF. The CDR3 DNA sequence: TGTGCCAGCAGCAGGCCCCCGGGGCTGAGCACTGAAGCTTTCTTT.

The rearrangement joins TRBV6-5 to TRBJ1-1, with D hard to call. V lost 4 bases to trimming and J lost 9 bases, with 18 bases between them. Germline CDR1 is MNHEY and CDR2 is SVGAGI. The CDR3 spans 14 residues. This CDR3 is CASSFHQTGAKAFF. CDR3 bases: TGTGCCAGCAGTTTTCACCAGACGGGCGCTAAAGCTTTCTTT.